This paragraph reports one T cell receptor beta chain. No antigen is known for it. This sample is part of a study of cytomegalovirus exposure and HLA in healthy donors. Study overall: Among the roughly 400 genotyped donors, 65% to 85% were placed in the Caucasian-associated ancestry cluster. Study results and limitations: What a later analysis reportedly showed was that an Asian-associated ancestry cluster had fewer N-insertions than the roughly 700-donor mean. Data from an earlier analysis indicated that most TCR beta V segments were productive either about 87% or about 30% of the time. Highly shared variants forming one cluster were likely a sequencing artifact.

V trimming: 2 bases; J trimming: 2 bases; junction bases outside the gene matches: 3. Germline values: CDR1 SGHTA, CDR2 FQGNSA. This CDR3 spans 15 amino acids. In the PCR, 60 Vbeta and 13 Jbeta primers were used. The table came from immunoSEQ multiplex PCR; TCRdb's copy has only in-frame clones and leaves some out. The repertoire has more than 50,000 clones, around 72% of them found once; the top ten carry around a fifth. The sequenced material came from PBMCs. The TCR was taken from a woman between 45 and 65 years old in good health and CMV-seropositive. The chain joins TRBV7-2 to TRBJ2-5, with 9 positions matching TRBD2. Written as DNA, the CDR3 is TGTGCCAGCAGCTTAATGGGACTAGCTCAAGAGACCCAGTACTTC. It is translated as CASSLMGLAQETQYF.